This T cell receptor (beta chain) was identified in a study of blood T cell repertoires in COVID-19. In the study overall: T cells, B-cell-depleted T cells, or PBMCs provided the cDNA or gDNA that served as material.

CDR3 size: 13 residues. Germline CDR1 is SNHLY and CDR2 is FYNNEI. Trimming pared 3 bases from V and 4 bases from J, leaving 7 bases between. Points on this clone: The sample contains more than one DNA sequence encoding this CDR3.

TCRdb's table, derived via immunoSEQ multiplex PCR, lists solely in-frame clones and lacks some. The profile covers 200,000 to 250,000 clones, with approximately 91% appearing a single time and roughly 2.5% taken by the ten largest. The chain joins TRBV2 to TRBJ2-1; D not certain. This clonotype originated in a woman in her sixties or seventies with acute or convalescent COVID-19. The specimen was peripheral blood. As DNA, the CDR3 is TGTGCCAGCAGTGACGGGTCGTACAATGAGCAGTTCTTC. Amino acid sequence: CASSDGSYNEQFF.